This T cell receptor (beta chain) was recovered during a study of post-analysis software for immune sequencing data. Study-wide points: The normalized Chao1 diversity of multiple sclerosis patients was significantly lower than that of controls. Several TRBV segments were more frequent in patients than controls; TRBV5-6, TRBV5-1 and TRBV20-1 belonged to this group. Same-batch preparations were strongly co-clustered by F measure.

As concerns this clonotype: Its antigen is undetermined.

TCR beta cDNA libraries included unique molecular identifiers. T cells numbering about 0.85 to 11 million gave rise to roughly 0.5 million cDNA molecules. TCRdb reprocessed the PCR reads with MiXCR, giving one entry per CDR3 protein. The sample lists roughly 650,000 distinct CDR3 sequences; approximately 59% were seen once. V trimming: 5 bases; J trimming: 4 bases; junction bases outside the gene matches: 9. The V gene's germline CDR1 is SGHAT and CDR2 FQNNGV. The CDR3 totals 15 residues. The rearrangement links TRBV11-2 to TRBJ2-7, with 9 bases aligning to TRBD1. The sequence derives from a girl aged 2 to 10 with multiple sclerosis. Sequencing used blood. This CDR3 reads CASSNGQGWVYEQYF. The CDR3 DNA follows: TGTGCCAGCAGCAACGGACAGGGGTGGGTGTACGAGCAGTACTTC. Full variable domain (remainder filled in from reference TRBV11-2 and TRBJ2-7): EAGVAQSPRYKIIEKRQSVAFWCNPISGHATLYWYQQILGQGPKLLIQFQNNGVVDDSQLPKDRFSAERLKGVDSTLKIQPAKLEDSAVYLCASSNGQGWVYEQYFGPGTRLTVT.